The present T cell receptor (beta chain) was sequenced within a study of cytomegalovirus exposure and HLA in healthy donors. Germline loops: CDR1 MNHEY, CDR2 SMNVEV (reference sequence). With 8 bases clipped from V and 9 bases from J, the junction kept 19 bases outside the gene matches. The CDR3 has 17 residues. Study-wide results and caveats: When analyzed later, a missense DCLRE1C variant was found to be linked to TCR beta V- and J-gene trimming.

There are a few counts of this clone. Its specificity is not known. Use of 60 Vbeta and 13 Jbeta primers characterized the PCR. In the authors' methods: About 10 million of 80 million to 85 million unique TCR beta chains were shared, per a later count. Method: immunoSEQ multiplex PCR; TCRdb's copy keeps in-frame clones and lacks some. Clone size and V and J calls were adopted from that table, with D and trimming inferred from the DNA. The data contain about 120,000 clones, over 70% of them singletons. The sequenced sample was PBMCs. V and J are TRBV27 and TRBJ2-4, with 10 positions matching TRBD2. This clonotype was sampled from a woman aged 45-65 years in good health and CMV-seronegative. Written as DNA, the CDR3 is TGTGCCAGCGCGTCGGAGGCTAGCGGGAGACATTCCGGCATTCAGTACTTC. Translating gives CASASEASGRHSGIQYF.